A selection of T cell receptor beta chains follows, all from one sample in a study of blood T cell repertoires in COVID-19. Using immunoSEQ multiplex PCR, the repertoire was profiled, and TCRdb retains in-frame clones only, with some absent. The sample consists of fewer than 450,000 clones, 85% to 90% of them appearing once. Sequencing used peripheral blood. The receptors were gathered from a woman aged 50 to 65 with COVID-19, enrolled during active disease. CDR3s include the opening cysteine and the closing phenylalanine or tryptophan. D genes are given only for firm matches. Clone sizes are given selectively: once, few, many, or a class where the clone is expanded.

D gene	V gene	clone size	J gene	CDR3 DNA	CDR3 protein
TRBD1	TRBV6-6	.	TRBJ2-7	TGTGCCAGCAGTGCCTCCGGGACAGGGCCTGACGAGCAGTACTTC	CASSASGTGPDEQYF
TRBD2	TRBV2	.	TRBJ2-4	TGTGCCAGCAGGGCACTAGCGGGCTCCGATCACATTCAGTACTTC	CASRALAGSDHIQYF
.	TRBV2	many	TRBJ1-1	TGTGCCAGCAGTGCGGCCCCCGGGACTGAAGCTTTCTTT	CASSAAPGTEAFF
.	TRBV5-4	.	TRBJ2-3	TGTGCCAGCAGCTCCGGGACAAACACAGATACGCAGTATTTT	CASSSGTNTDTQYF
TRBD2	TRBV11-3	.	TRBJ2-7	TGTGCCCCGAGCGGGAAAAGGTTCTACGAGCAGTACTTC	CAPSGKRFYEQYF
.	TRBV7-9	.	TRBJ1-1	TGTGCCAGCAGCTCCGCCTCCAGGGGTTGGAACACTGAAGCTTTCTTT	CASSSASRGWNTEAFF
.	TRBV19	.	TRBJ2-1	TGTGCCAGTAGTGGGGGACTTACGTACAATGAGCAGTTCTTC	CASSGGLTYNEQFF
.	TRBV7-8	once	TRBJ2-7	TGTGCCAGCAGCTTAGATGGCAAAACCTACGAGCAGTACTTC	CASSLDGKTYEQYF
TRBD1	TRBV30	.	TRBJ1-4	TGTGCCTGGGAGGGACAGGCTAATGAAAAACTGTTTTTT	CAWEGQANEKLFF
TRBD1	TRBV7-3	.	TRBJ2-3	TGTGCCAGCTCTCGGGGGGACAGGGGCCCAGATACGCAGTATTTT	CASSRGDRGPDTQYF
.	TRBV5-1	.	TRBJ2-3	TGCGCCAGCAGGGAGGTAGCGGCTAGCACAGATACGCAGTATTTT	CASREVAASTDTQYF
.	TRBV12-2	.	TRBJ2-1	TGTGCAAGTCGCTCAATAAACCCCCGACTAGCGGGAGGGCCTATAGACAATGAGCAGTTCTTC	CASRSINPRLAGGPIDNEQFF
.	TRBV7-9	.	TRBJ1-1	TGTGCCAGCAGCCCCCATCCGGGTACAATCGAAGCTTTCTTT	CASSPHPGTIEAFF
TRBD1	TRBV27	.	TRBJ2-7	TGTGCCAGCAGGTCACCAGGACAGGCGTCCTACGAGCAGTACTTC	CASRSPGQASYEQYF
TRBD1	TRBV11-2	many	TRBJ1-2	TGTGCCAGCAGCTTAAACGACAGGGGCCTTTTCTATGGCTACACCTTC	CASSLNDRGLFYGYTF
.	TRBV7-2	.	TRBJ2-5	TGTGCCAGCAGCCTATCACAGGGCCAAGAGACCCAGTACTTC	CASSLSQGQETQYF
.	TRBV5-1	.	TRBJ2-2	TGCGCCAGCAGCAAGTCGCGGAACTTGAACACCGGGGAGCTGTTTTTT	CASSKSRNLNTGELFF
TRBD1	TRBV6-4	.	TRBJ2-1	TGTGCCAGCAGTGGAGGGGGCCGAGATGAGCAGTTCTTC	CASSGGGRDEQFF
.	TRBV24-1	once	TRBJ2-2	TGTGCCTCTTCCAGGGCGCAGAACACCGGGGAGCTGTTTTTT	CASSRAQNTGELFF
TRBD1	TRBV5-1	once	TRBJ1-1	TGCGCCAGCAGCTTAGATAGGGACAGGGGTAGGACTGAAGCTTTCTTT	CASSLDRDRGRTEAFF